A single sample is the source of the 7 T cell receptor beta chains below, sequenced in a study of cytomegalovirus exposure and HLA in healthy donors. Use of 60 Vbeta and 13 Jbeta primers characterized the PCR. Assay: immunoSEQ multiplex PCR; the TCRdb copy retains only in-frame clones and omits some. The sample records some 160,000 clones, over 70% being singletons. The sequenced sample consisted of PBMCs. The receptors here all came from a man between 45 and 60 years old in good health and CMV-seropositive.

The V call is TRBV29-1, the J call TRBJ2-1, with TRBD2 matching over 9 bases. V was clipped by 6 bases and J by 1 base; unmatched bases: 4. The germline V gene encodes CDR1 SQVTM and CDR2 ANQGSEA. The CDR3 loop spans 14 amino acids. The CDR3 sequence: CSVSSGNSYNEQFF. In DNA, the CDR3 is TGCAGCGTGTCTAGCGGGAATTCCTACAATGAGCAGTTCTTC.

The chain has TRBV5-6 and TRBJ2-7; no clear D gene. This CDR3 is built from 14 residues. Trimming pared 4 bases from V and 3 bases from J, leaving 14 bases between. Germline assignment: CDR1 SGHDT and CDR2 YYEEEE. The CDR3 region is CASSPQTKLYEQYF. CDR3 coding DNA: TGTGCCAGCAGCCCGCAAACCAAACTCTACGAGCAGTACTTC.

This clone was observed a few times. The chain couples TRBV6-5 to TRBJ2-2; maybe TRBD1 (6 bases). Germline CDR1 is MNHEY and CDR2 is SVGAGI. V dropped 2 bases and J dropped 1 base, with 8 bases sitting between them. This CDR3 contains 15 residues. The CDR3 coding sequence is TGTGCCAGCAGTTACGCGACAGGGAACACCGGGGAGCTGTTTTTT. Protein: CASSYATGNTGELFF.

This CDR3 reads CASSFTGNGNTIYF. The CDR3 DNA reads TGCGCCAGCAGCTTCACAGGGAACGGAAACACCATATATTTT. V usage is TRBV5-1 and J usage is TRBJ1-3; D is perhaps TRBD1 (6 bases). CDR1 SGHRS and CDR2 YFSETQ come from the germline V gene. V was clipped by 2 bases and J by 4 bases, with 10 bases between them. The CDR3 sequence is 14 residues long.

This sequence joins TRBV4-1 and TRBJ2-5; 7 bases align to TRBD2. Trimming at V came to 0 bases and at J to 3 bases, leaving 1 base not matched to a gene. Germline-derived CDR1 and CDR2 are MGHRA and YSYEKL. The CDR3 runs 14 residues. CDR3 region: CASSQELAKETQYF. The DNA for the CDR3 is TGCGCCAGCAGCCAAGAACTAGCGAAAGAGACCCAGTACTTC.

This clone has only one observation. The CDR3 coding sequence is TGTGCCAGTACCCCTAATGCCGCCGGGGAGCTGTTTTTT. This codes for CASTPNAAGELFF. The rearrangement uses TRBV19 and TRBJ2-2; D is undetermined. CDR3 length equals 13 residues. V lost 7 bases to trimming and J lost 6 bases, with 12 bases between them. The germline gives CDR1 LNHDA, CDR2 SQIVND (reference sequence).

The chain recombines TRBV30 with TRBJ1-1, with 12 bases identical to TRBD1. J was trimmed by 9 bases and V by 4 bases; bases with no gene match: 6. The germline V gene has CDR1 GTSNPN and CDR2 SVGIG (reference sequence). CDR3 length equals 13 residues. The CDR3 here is CAWNPGQGAKAFF. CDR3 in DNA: TGTGCCTGGAATCCGGGACAGGGGGCTAAAGCTTTCTTT.